The 28 T cell receptor beta chains presented below share a single source sample, sequenced in a study of T-cell memory formation after mild COVID-19 (dated by TCRdb to the early 2020s). The library was built by means of 5' RACE. These reads were obtained on an Illumina NovaSeq 6000. TCRdb reran the public reads through fastp at Q25 and MiXCR, keeping productive beta chains. A single entry per CDR3 protein holds the most common genes and DNA from its merged rows. This sample lists approximately 52,000 distinct CDR3 sequences; approximately 9% were detected once. The ten largest clones add up to 12% of the sample. The specimen sequenced was PBMCs or a T cell subset sorted from them (not recorded which). The receptors shown here come from an adult woman who had mild COVID-19 (a few samples of this study predate the infection). The sample titles of this study are shuffled in the database, so cell type and time point are left out; the donor was told from shared clones.

This clonotype was picked up many times. This chain joins TRBV5-6 and TRBJ2-7; no firm D call. The CDR3 is 15 residues long. Per germline, CDR1 SGHDT and CDR2 YYEEEE. The V end lost 0 bases, the J end lost 0 bases, and 10 bases lay between the germline ends. In DNA, the CDR3 is TGTGCCAGCAGCTTGGGGCGGACCTTCTCCTACGAGCAGTACTTC. This sequence encodes CASSLGRTFSYEQYF.

The chain is built from TRBV7-2 and TRBJ2-1, with 14 bases aligning to TRBD2. CDR1 is SGHTA, CDR2 FQGNSA, per germline. The ends lost 4 bases at V and 0 bases at J; junction bases unmatched: 11. The length of the CDR3 is 20 residues. The CDR3 loop reads CASSSRRTSGRLSSYNEQFF. CDR3 nucleotide sequence: TGTGCCAGCAGCTCGAGAAGGACTAGCGGGAGGCTGAGCTCCTACAATGAGCAGTTCTTC.

In this sample, this clonotype turned up a few times. This sequence joins TRBV20-1 and TRBJ1-5; the match to TRBD1 covers 7 bases. V was pared by 2 bases and J by 4 bases, with 5 bases of the junction left unmatched. The CDR3 consists of 14 residues. Looked up from germline, CDR1 is DFQATT and CDR2 is SNEGSKA (reference sequence). The CDR3 sequence is CSARLTGPNQPQHF. The CDR3 DNA follows: TGCAGTGCTAGACTGACAGGGCCTAATCAGCCCCAGCATTTT.

Many counts were recorded for this clonotype. J is TRBJ2-2 and V is TRBV4-1; D is unclear. The length of the CDR3 is 18 residues. V was trimmed by 2 bases and J by 0 bases, leaving 16 bases between them. Germline V gene sequence: CDR1 MGHRA, CDR2 YSYEKL. CDR3 loop: CASSQINLRSANTGELFF. CDR3 DNA sequence: TGCGCCAGCAGCCAAATAAATCTCCGAAGCGCGAACACCGGGGAGCTGTTTTTT.

This clonotype was counted between two and nine times. The J gene is TRBJ2-5, the V gene TRBV5-6; D possibly corresponds to TRBD1 (6 bases). There are 15 residues in the CDR3. V dropped 4 bases and J dropped 1 base, with 14 bases sitting between them. Germline CDR1 and CDR2: SGHDT and YYEEEE. The CDR3 loop reads CASSPLTGPQETQYF. The CDR3, as DNA: TGTGCCAGCAGCCCGCTAACAGGGCCCCAAGAGACCCAGTACTTC.

This clonotype occurred a few times. The CDR3 spells CSARRGLAGYTQYF. CDR3 sequence (DNA): TGCAGTGCTAGAAGGGGACTAGCGGGCTATACGCAGTATTTT. This chain connects TRBV20-1 to TRBJ2-3, with TRBD2 matching 12 bases. CDR1 and CDR2 (germline): DFQATT, SNEGSKA (reference sequence). Trimming removed 2 bases from V and 7 bases from J; junction bases left unmatched: 4. This CDR3 region has 14 residues.

The sample holds a few counts of this clonotype. The genes are TRBV9 and TRBJ2-1, with TRBD1 matching over 10 bases. V was pared by 3 bases and J by 8 bases, with 8 bases of the junction left unmatched. CDR1 is SGDLS and CDR2 is YYNGEE in the germline V gene. The CDR3 runs 15 residues. CDR3 sequence: CASSASGTGADEQFF. The CDR3 DNA is TGTGCCAGCAGCGCCTCCGGGACAGGGGCGGATGAGCAGTTCTTC. The full variable domain, rest sourced from reference TRBV9 and TRBJ2-1, is DSGVTQTPKHLITATGQRVTLRCSPRSGDLSVYWYQQSLDQGLQFLIQYYNGEERAKGNILERFSAQQFPDLHSELNLSSLELGDSALYFCASSASGTGADEQFFGPGTRLTVL.

Points on this clonotype: The junction departs from germline at one end; a sequencing error may be responsible. The chain couples TRBV9 to TRBJ2-7; D is uncertain. CDR1 and CDR2 (germline): SGDLS, YYNGEE. CDR3 length equals 15 residues. The CDR3 DNA reads TGTGGCAGCAGCGTAGACGCGGACCCCTCCTACGAGCAGTACTTC. This sequence encodes CGSSVDADPSYEQYF.

This clonotype turned up a few times. This chain uses TRBV12-3 or TRBV12-4 with TRBJ1-5; D may be TRBD1 (5 bases). This CDR3 has 16 amino acids. Trimming left V 10 bases short and J 0 bases short, with 19 bases between. This CDR3 is CATQWGGELSNQPQHF. As DNA, the CDR3 is TGTGCCACACAATGGGGCGGAGAACTTAGCAATCAGCCCCAGCATTTT.

The chain carries TRBV20-1 and TRBJ1-2; 7 bases align to TRBD1. V lost 6 bases and J lost 1; bases outside the gene matches: 11. This CDR3 has 15 residues. Germline CDR1 reads DFQATT; CDR2 reads SNEGSKA (reference sequence). In nucleotides, the CDR3 is TGCAGTGCCCAAACCGACAGGGTTCTTAACTATGGCTACACCTTC. Translation gives CSAQTDRVLNYGYTF.

Only a few counts were recorded for this clonotype. The chain combines TRBV30 with TRBJ2-1; 7 bases map to TRBD2. The germline V gene encodes CDR1 GTSNPN and CDR2 SVGIG (reference sequence). The CDR3 spans 17 residues. J gave up 10 bases and V 1 base, and 19 bases lay outside the gene matches. The CDR3 region is CAWSAKGFGGGPLEQFF. CDR3 sequence (DNA): TGTGCCTGGAGTGCCAAAGGCTTTGGGGGAGGGCCCCTGGAGCAGTTCTTC.

This chain connects TRBV14 to TRBJ2-5, with D perhaps TRBD1 (5 bases). The CDR3 totals 15 residues. CDR1 SGHDN and CDR2 FVKESK come from the germline V gene. Between the trimmed V and J ends, which lost 0 bases and 5 bases, there was a span of 13 bases. CDR3 in DNA: TGTGCCAGCAGCCAAGAGGGGCGGCTAAGGGAGACCCAGTACTTC. Its protein product is CASSQEGRLRETQYF. Combining the CDR3 with reference TRBV14 and TRBJ2-5 gives the whole variable domain EAGVTQFPSHSVIEKGQTVTLRCDPISGHDNLYWYRRVMGKEIKFLLHFVKESKQDESGMPNNRFLAERTGGTYSTLKVQPAELEDSGVYFCASSQEGRLRETQYFGPGTRLLVL.

This chain connects TRBV21-1 to TRBJ2-3; the table's D call TRBD1 went unverified against the DNA. TRBV21-1 has pseudogene status. The CDR3 loop spans 17 amino acids. The CDR3 sequence is CASSNPRTAGCTDTQYF. The CDR3 DNA reads TGTGCCAGCAGCAACCCCCGAACGGCAGGCTGCACAGATACGCAGTATTTT.

The J gene is TRBJ1-2, the V gene TRBV12-3 or TRBV12-4; the D gene is possibly TRBD1 (6 bases). Trimming pared 2 bases from V and 4 bases from J, leaving 8 bases between. The CDR3 runs 13 residues. The CDR3 sequence is CASSLRGGYGYTF. Written as DNA, the CDR3 is TGTGCCAGCAGTTTAAGGGGGGGCTATGGCTACACCTTC.

In its sample, this clonotype was seen a few times. The rearrangement uses TRBV5-6 and TRBJ2-1, with a possible D match to TRBD1 (5 bases). Between the trimmed V and J ends, which lost 0 bases and 7 bases, there was a span of 14 bases. Per the germline V gene, CDR1 is SGHDT and CDR2 is YYEEEE. The CDR3 is 15 residues long. The CDR3 region is CASSLEGYSRNEQFF. DNA for the CDR3: TGTGCCAGCAGCTTGGAGGGGTATTCTCGTAATGAGCAGTTCTTC.

This clonotype has a count of ten or more. This sequence joins TRBV6-1 and TRBJ2-2; D is ambiguous. V dropped 2 bases and J dropped 6 bases, with 10 bases sitting between them. The CDR3 extends over 14 amino acids. The germline CDR1 and CDR2 sequences are MNHNS and SASEGT. CDR3 sequence (DNA): TGTGCCAGCAGTGAACCCTTACATGCCGGGGAGCTGTTTTTT. Its translation: CASSEPLHAGELFF.

The CDR3 loop reads CASNDRVRQPQHF. CDR3 nucleotide sequence: TGTGCCAGCAACGACAGGGTCCGCCAGCCCCAGCATTTT. The chain uses TRBV12-3 or TRBV12-4 and TRBJ1-5; TRBD1 matches 7 bases. The junction had 7 bases not matched to a gene; V was cut back by 7 bases and J by 7 bases. The CDR3 extends over 13 amino acids.

The V and J genes are TRBV4-2 and TRBJ2-7, with 8 bases fitting TRBD2. J gave up 2 bases and V 5 bases, and 5 bases lay outside the gene matches. From germline, CDR1 is LGHNA and CDR2 YNFKEQ. There are 14 residues in the CDR3. The DNA of the CDR3 is TGTGCCAGCAGCGGCCCGGGACTAGCCTACGAGCAGTACTTC. Its translation: CASSGPGLAYEQYF.

The genes are TRBV19 and TRBJ2-6; possibly TRBD2 for D (5 bases). The V gene lost 7 bases and the J gene lost 0 bases, with 19 bases spanning the gap. The CDR3 has 18 residues. Germline V CDR1 and CDR2: LNHDA, SQIVND (reference sequence). CDR3 nucleotide sequence: TGTGCCAGTACCCTGAGAGGGAAAGTGACCTCTGGGGCCAACGTCCTGACTTTC. This sequence encodes CASTLRGKVTSGANVLTF.

The chain employs TRBV24-1 and TRBJ2-1, with 10 bases fitting TRBD1. The V and J ends lost 4 bases and 3 bases, in that order; junction bases with no gene match: 5. The CDR3 sequence is 16 residues long. CDR1 and CDR2 (germline): KGHDR, SFDVKD. The DNA for the CDR3 is TGTGCCACCAGTGACCCGACAGGGGGCCTCTACAATGAGCAGTTCTTC. Translating it yields CATSDPTGGLYNEQFF.

This clonotype was recorded many times. The chain is built from TRBV5-1 and TRBJ1-1, with 9 bases aligning to TRBD1. Germline CDR1 reads SGHRS; CDR2 reads YFSETQ. With V trimmed by 4 bases and J by 4 bases, 11 bases remained unmatched. The CDR3 totals 16 residues. The CDR3, as DNA: TGCGCCAGCAGCACCGGATCGACAGGGGGTATCACTGAAGCTTTCTTT. Translating it yields CASSTGSTGGITEAFF. Full variable domain (missing parts from reference TRBV5-1 and TRBJ1-1): KAGVTQTPRYLIKTRGQQVTLSCSPISGHRSVSWYQQTPGQGLQFLFEYFSETQRNKGNFPGRFSGRQFSNSRSEMNVSTLELGDSALYLCASSTGSTGGITEAFFGQGTRLTVV.

This clonotype was found many times. CDR3 nucleotides: TGTGCCAGCAGCCTAAATCCCCCAAGACTAGCGGGGAGGTACAATGAGCAGTTCTTC. Translated, it gives CASSLNPPRLAGRYNEQFF. This chain uses TRBV7-2 with TRBJ2-1; TRBD2 aligns across 11 bases. J gave up 4 bases and V 5 bases, and 16 bases lay outside the gene matches. Looked up from germline, CDR1 is SGHTA and CDR2 is FQGNSA. The CDR3 is 19 residues long.

The V call is TRBV29-1, the J call TRBJ1-2; D is perhaps TRBD1 (5 bases). Deletions cut 0 bases from V and 8 bases from J, with 13 bases between. The CDR3 consists of 13 residues. Germline V gene lookup returns CDR1 SQVTM and CDR2 ANQGSEA. The CDR3 is CSVEDIPGRGYTF. The CDR3 nucleotides are TGCAGCGTTGAAGATATCCCAGGGCGGGGCTACACCTTC. The variable domain in full, with the rest retrieved from reference TRBV29-1 and TRBJ1-2, is SAVISQKPSRDICQRGTSLTIQCQVDSQVTMMFWYRQQPGQSLTLIATANQGSEATYESGFVIDKFPISRPNLTFSTLTVSNMSPEDSSIYLCSVEDIPGRGYTFGSGTRLTVV.

This clonotype has only a few counts. The chain links TRBV30 to TRBJ2-2; TRBD2 aligns across 8 bases. Germline V CDR1 and CDR2: GTSNPN, SVGIG (reference sequence). V lost 3 bases, J lost 3 bases, and 3 bases stayed unmatched. This CDR3 is built from 14 residues. CDR3 region: CAWRSGSDTGELFF. CDR3 DNA sequence: TGTGCCTGGAGGAGCGGGAGTGACACCGGGGAGCTGTTTTTT.

This clonotype was detected only a few times. J is TRBJ2-7 and V is TRBV4-1; 9 nucleotides match TRBD2. The junction had 9 bases not matched to a gene; V was cut back by 2 bases and J by 4 bases. There are 16 residues in the CDR3. Germline loops: CDR1 MGHRA, CDR2 YSYEKL. The CDR3 DNA follows: TGCGCCAGCAGCCAATCGGGGCGGGGGGGCCAATACGAGCAGTACTTC. It encodes CASSQSGRGGQYEQYF.

This clonotype was recorded at least ten times. V is TRBV15 and J is TRBJ2-3, with D perhaps TRBD1 (5 bases). CDR1 is LNHNV and CDR2 is YYDKDF in the germline V gene (reference sequence). The CDR3 is made up of 16 amino acids. The V end was cut by 0 bases, the J end by 2 bases, with 12 bases between. CDR3 in amino acids: CATSREGYRTTDTQYF. The CDR3 nucleotides read TGTGCCACCAGCAGAGAAGGGTACAGGACCACAGATACGCAGTATTTT.

Here the CDR3 DNA reads TGTGCCAGCAGCTTAAACGCCGGGAGTACGAACACCGGGGAGCTGTTTTTT. This gives the protein CASSLNAGSTNTGELFF. This sequence joins TRBV7-3 and TRBJ2-2, with D possibly TRBD2 on 6 matching bases. This CDR3 contains 17 residues. Germline CDR1 is SGHTA and CDR2 is FQGTGA. V was cut by 1 base and J by 0 bases, with 12 bases left in between.

This clonotype was seen many times. The chain recombines TRBV4-2 with TRBJ2-1; 7 nucleotides align to TRBD2. The CDR3 has 16 residues. With 0 bases clipped from V and 5 bases from J, the junction kept 7 bases outside the gene matches. Per the germline V gene, CDR1 is LGHNA and CDR2 is YNFKEQ. This CDR3 reads CASSQDGLAVNNEQFF. As DNA, the CDR3 is TGTGCCAGCAGCCAAGATGGGCTAGCGGTTAACAATGAGCAGTTCTTC.